The 5 T cell receptor beta chains below all came from one sample that was sequenced in a study of molecular identifiers for immune sequencing clone quantification. MiXCR, run by TCRdb on the PCR reads, gives a single entry per CDR3 protein. The sample includes 600,000 to 650,000 distinct CDR3 sequences, 20% of them seen just once. Sequencing was done on a sample of naive CD8+ T cells from blood, with Jurkat cell RNA spiked in. As to subset: FACS-sorted CD8+CD4-CCR7+CD45RA+ naive T cells. The receptor source for this set is a human donor in good health. Some libraries in this study had Jurkat cell RNA spiked in.

This clonotype was picked up many times. This sequence joins TRBV2 and TRBJ1-1; no clear D gene. Per the germline V gene, CDR1 is SNHLY and CDR2 is FYNNEI. CDR3 length equals 12 residues. Trimming removed 8 bases at V and 6 bases at J, with 13 bases between. CDR3 in DNA: TGTGCCAGCGGCCTAAAAGTCGCTGAAGCTTTCTTT. Translation gives CASGLKVAEAFF. Variable domain in full (rest from reference TRBV2 and TRBJ1-1): EPEVTQTPSHQVTQMGQEVILRCVPISNHLYFYWYRQILGQKVEFLVSFYNNEISEKSEIFDDQFSVERPDGSNFTLKIRSTKLEDSAMYFCASGLKVAEAFFGQGTRLTVV.

This clonotype appeared many times. This sequence joins TRBV27 and TRBJ2-2; 8 nucleotides agree with TRBD2. The CDR3 covers 15 residues. V was pared by 3 bases and J by 6 bases, with 6 bases of the junction left unmatched. CDR1 MNHEY and CDR2 SMNVEV come from the germline V gene (reference sequence). CDR3: CASSFLPAGAGELFF. The CDR3 DNA follows: TGTGCCAGCAGTTTCCTCCCAGCGGGGGCCGGGGAGCTGTTTTTT.

Only a few counts were recorded for this clonotype. V is TRBV7-9 and J is TRBJ2-1, with D possibly matching TRBD2 (5 bases). The CDR3 length is 19 residues. Germline V gene data show CDR1 as SEHNR and CDR2 as FQNEAQ (reference sequence). V lost 5 bases, J lost 9 bases, and 32 bases lay in between. CDR3: CASSPPRWVDAREDTEQFF. The CDR3 DNA reads TGTGCCAGCAGCCCCCCGAGGTGGGTTGACGCCCGGGAAGATACTGAGCAGTTCTTC.

Concerning this clonotype itself: A read error is possible here, since a much larger clone lies one base away. The conserved final phenylalanine or tryptophan is absent from the CDR3, which likely points to a read error. The V call is TRBV4-3, the J call TRBJ1-1, with TRBD1 identical over 10 bases. The ends lost 4 bases at V and 6 bases at J; junction bases unmatched: 8. Germline V gives CDR1 LGHNA, CDR2 YSLEER. The CDR3 is made up of 15 amino acids. The CDR3 region is CASSPQGDRGAEAFL. CDR3 nucleotides: TGCGCCAGCAGCCCCCAGGGGGACAGGGGCGCTGAAGCTTTCCTT.

To note about this clonotype: A much larger clone lies one base from this, so it may be a read error. The chain recombines TRBV7-3 with TRBJ2-5, with D perhaps matching TRBD2 (6 bases). Germline-derived CDR1 and CDR2 are SGHTA and FQGTGA. The germline V and J ends were trimmed by 2 bases and 5 bases, with 18 bases remaining between them. The CDR3 has 16 residues. For the CDR3, the DNA is TGTGCCAGCAGCTTAGTTGGCAGGAGGGTCGGGGAGACCCAGTACTTC. Translated, it gives CASSLVGRRVGETQYF. Full variable domain (missing parts from reference TRBV7-3 and TRBJ2-5): GAGVSQTPSNKVTEKGKYVELRCDPISGHTALYWYRQSLGQGPEFLIYFQGTGAADDSGLPNDRFFAVRPEGSVSTLKIQRTERGDSAVYLCASSLVGRRVGETQYFGPGTRLLVL.